This T cell receptor (beta chain) was sequenced in a study of blood T cell repertoires in COVID-19. Study details: Nucleic acid was either cDNA or gDNA, and it came from T cells, B-cell-depleted T cells, or PBMCs.

Those who participated ranged in age from roughly 18 to 100 years and resided in about two dozen US areas. Cohorts were determined from participant-reported clinical history. Before being deemed recovered, Cohort 3 donors had two negative PCRs, clearance, or symptom resolution. The CDR3 is made up of 11 amino acids. From germline, CDR1 is MGHRA and CDR2 YSYEKL. The V gene lost 5 bases and the J gene lost 6 bases, with 6 bases spanning the gap. Profiled with immunoSEQ multiplex PCR; TCRdb holds only in-frame clones, not every one. The sample records some 270,000 clones, approximately 83% being singletons.

The chain recombines TRBV4-1 with TRBJ2-3; D is undetermined. Sample: PBMCs or T cells enriched from blood (not recorded which). This TCR came from a man in his fifties or sixties who had recovered from COVID-19. CDR3 in amino acids: CASSIRDTQYF. The CDR3 bases are TGCGCCAGCAGCATCAGGGATACGCAGTATTTT.